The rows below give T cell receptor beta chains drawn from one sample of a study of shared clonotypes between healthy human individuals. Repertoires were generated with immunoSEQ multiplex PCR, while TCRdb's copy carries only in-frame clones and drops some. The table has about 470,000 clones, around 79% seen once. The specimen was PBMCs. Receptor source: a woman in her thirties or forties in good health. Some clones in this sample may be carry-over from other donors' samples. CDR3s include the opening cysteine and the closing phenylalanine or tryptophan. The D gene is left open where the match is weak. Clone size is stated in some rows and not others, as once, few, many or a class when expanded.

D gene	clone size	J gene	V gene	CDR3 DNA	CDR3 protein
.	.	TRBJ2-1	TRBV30	TGTGCCTGGAGGCAAGGGTCGTTGGGTCTTAGTTACAATGAGCAGTTCTTC	CAWRQGSLGLSYNEQFF
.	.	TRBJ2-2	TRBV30	TGTGCCTGGAGCCCTACAGGGAGGGGGAACACCGGGGAGCTGTTTTTT	CAWSPTGRGNTGELFF
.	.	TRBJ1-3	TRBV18	TGTGCCAGCTCAGCGGACAGAGCTGGAAACACCATATATTTT	CASSADRAGNTIYF
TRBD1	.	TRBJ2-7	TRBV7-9	TGTGCCAGCAGCACCCGACAGGGGAGACACTACGAGCAGTACTTC	CASSTRQGRHYEQYF
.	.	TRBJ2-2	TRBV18	TGTGCCAGCTCACCGGGGACTAACACCGGGGAGCTGTTTTTT	CASSPGTNTGELFF
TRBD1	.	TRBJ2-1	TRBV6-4	TGTGCCAGCAGCGTCGACAGGGTGGGAAAGAATGAGCAGTTCTTC	CASSVDRVGKNEQFF
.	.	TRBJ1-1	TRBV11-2	TGTGCCAGCAGCTTCACAGGGTTGAGAATGAACACTGAAGCTTTCTTT	CASSFTGLRMNTEAFF
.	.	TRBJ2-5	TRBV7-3	TGTGCCAGCAGCTTAGCGGGGCAGGGACGCCAAGAGACCCAGTACTTC	CASSLAGQGRQETQYF
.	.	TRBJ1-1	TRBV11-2	TGTGCCAGCAGCTTAGATGCGGGGGGTTTTGATGAAGCTTTCTTT	CASSLDAGGFDEAFF
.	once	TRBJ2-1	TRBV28	TGTGCCAGCAGTACTAGTTACTCCTACAATGAGCAGTTCTTC	CASSTSYSYNEQFF
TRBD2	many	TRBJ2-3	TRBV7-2	TGTGCCAGCAGCTTGGTGGGTGGGACTAGCAAGGAGTATTTT	CASSLVGGTSKEYF
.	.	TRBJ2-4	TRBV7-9	TGTGCCAGCAGCTTAGCGAGGGCGGAAAAAAACATTCAGTACTTC	CASSLARAEKNIQYF
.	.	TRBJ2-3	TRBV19	TGTGCCACCCAGGGGTTCTGGGGCACAGATACGCAGTATTTT	CATQGFWGTDTQYF
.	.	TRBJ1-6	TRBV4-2	TGTGCCAGCAGCCAACCCGAGTCGTTTGGGGGAGGCAATTCACCCCTCCACTTT	CASSQPESFGGGNSPLHF
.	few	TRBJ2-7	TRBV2	TGTGCCAGCAGTGATCGCTCGGCGAACGAGCAGTACTTC	CASSDRSANEQYF
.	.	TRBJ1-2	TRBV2	TGTGCCAGCAGTGAACGGGATAGGAGTCCCTATGGCTACACCTTC	CASSERDRSPYGYTF
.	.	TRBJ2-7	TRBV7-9	TGTGCCAGCAGCTTAGAGGGCAGGGGTTCCGAGCAGTACTTC	CASSLEGRGSEQYF
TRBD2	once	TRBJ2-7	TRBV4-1	TGCGCCAGCAGCCAAGTCCTAGCGGCGTACGAGCAGTACTTC	CASSQVLAAYEQYF
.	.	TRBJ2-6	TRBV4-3	TGCGCCAGCAGCCAAGATTTACGGAGCTCTGGGGCCAACGTCCTGACTTTC	CASSQDLRSSGANVLTF
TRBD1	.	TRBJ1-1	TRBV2	TGTGCCAGCAGTGGGGGACAGGGAGATCAAGAAGCTTTCTTT	CASSGGQGDQEAFF
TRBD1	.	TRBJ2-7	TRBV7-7	TGTGCTAGCAGCTTCCGACAGGGCCGATCCTACGAGCAGTACTTC	CASSFRQGRSYEQYF
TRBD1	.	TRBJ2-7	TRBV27	TGTGCCGGCAGTTGGGGCGGGCAGGGGGCCTACGAGCAGTACTTC	CAGSWGGQGAYEQYF
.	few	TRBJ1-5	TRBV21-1	TGTGCCAGCCCCATCAGCAATCAGCCCCAGCATTTT	CASPISNQPQHF
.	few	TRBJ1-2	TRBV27	TGTGCCAGCAAGTCGGACGGGTCTAACTATGGCTACACCTTC	CASKSDGSNYGYTF
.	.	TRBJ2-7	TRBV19	TGTGCCAGTAGTCCCGCCCGGGACACCACTCAGTACTTC	CASSPARDTTQYF
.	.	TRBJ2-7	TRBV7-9	TGTGCCAGCAGCCCCCTGGATGGCGAGCAGTACTTC	CASSPLDGEQYF
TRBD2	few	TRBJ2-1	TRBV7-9	TGTGCCAGCAGCCAAAGGACTAGCGGGAGCGATGAGCAGTTCTTC	CASSQRTSGSDEQFF